These 21 T cell receptor beta chains were sequenced from one sample in a study of regulatory T cells in long-lasting Graves disease. The time point denotes: newly diagnosed GD, antithyroid drugs for less than 3 months. PBMC-derived RNA was used for the TCR library. Building of the TCR beta libraries involved iRepertoire HTBI primers and Arm-PCR of CDR3 regions. TCRdb called the multiplex PCR reads again in MiXCR, with one record for every CDR3 protein. Seen here are a few hundred thousand distinct CDR3 sequences, 15% observed once, and the top ten hold approximately 8%. The sample also formed part of further work on T cells in Graves' hyperthyroidism and ophthalmopathy.

The sample here was peripheral blood mononuclear cells (PBMCs), taken at new diagnosis, from a patient treated with antithyroid drugs. These receptors all stem from a woman in her 40s with Graves disease.

The V and J genes are TRBV7-9 and TRBJ2-4, with 9 nucleotides matching TRBD1. CDR3 length equals 18 residues. Germline lookup yields CDR1 SEHNR and CDR2 FQNEAQ (reference sequence). After removal of 4 bases from V and 0 bases from J, the junction contained 10 bases not matched to a gene. Here the CDR3 DNA reads TGTGCCAGCAGCTCGCCGGGACAGGGCGCTATAGCCAAAAACATTCAGTACTTC. It encodes CASSSPGQGAIAKNIQYF.

The V call is TRBV25-1, the J call TRBJ1-2; D perhaps matches TRBD1 (6 bases). Trimming removed 2 bases at V and 3 bases at J, with 13 bases between. The V gene's germline CDR1 is MGHDK and CDR2 SYGVNS. This CDR3 has 15 residues. The DNA of the CDR3 is TGTGCCAGCAGTGAAACGCGCGGACAGCACTATGGCTACACCTTC. Translation: CASSETRGQHYGYTF.

V usage is TRBV6-1 and J usage is TRBJ2-1; D remains unclear. This CDR3 has 12 residues. Trimming took off 6 bases at V and 10 bases at J, with 13 bases between the two ends. The V gene's germline CDR1 is MNHNS and CDR2 SASEGT. The CDR3 region has the DNA TGTGCCAGCAGGCACACTTTCCCGGAGCAGTTCTTC. Translated: CASRHTFPEQFF.

The genes are TRBV29-1 and TRBJ1-3, with D unresolved. Trimming left V 3 bases short and J 0 bases short, with 12 bases between. The CDR3 consists of 15 residues. CDR1 is SQVTM, CDR2 ANQGSEA, per germline. The CDR3 DNA reads as TGCAGCGTTGAGGAAGAAGGGATCTCTGGAAACACCATATATTTT. Its translation is CSVEEEGISGNTIYF.

This clonotype was seen ten or more times. The J gene is TRBJ2-1, the V gene TRBV5-1, with 11 nucleotides matching TRBD2. CDR3 length: 17 residues. Germline V gene data show CDR1 as SGHRS and CDR2 as YFSETQ. After removal of 0 bases from V and 8 bases from J, the junction contained 10 bases not matched to a gene. CDR3 loop: CASSLVILAGVAHEQFF. CDR3 DNA: TGCGCCAGCAGCTTGGTGATACTAGCGGGAGTTGCGCATGAGCAGTTCTTC.

The V call is TRBV14, the J call TRBJ1-6, with 9 bases matching TRBD1. V was clipped by 5 bases and J by 8 bases; unmatched bases: 10. This CDR3 comprises 16 residues. Germline loops: CDR1 SGHDN, CDR2 FVKESK. CDR3 residues: CASSGRTGARYSPLHF. CDR3 sequence (DNA): TGTGCCAGCAGCGGTCGGACAGGGGCGAGGTATTCACCCCTCCACTTT.

This clonotype was counted ten times or more. CDR3 protein: CASSREGTEAFF. CDR3 coding DNA: TGTGCCAGCAGCAGGGAGGGGACTGAAGCTTTCTTT. The chain couples TRBV12-3 or TRBV12-4 to TRBJ1-1; a weak D match, TRBD1 (5 bases). The CDR3 sequence is 12 residues long. V shed 6 bases and J shed 5 bases, with 10 bases lying between them.

This clonotype was seen more than once but under ten times. The genes are TRBV20-1 and TRBJ1-2; D may be TRBD1 (6 bases). This CDR3 is 13 amino acids long. The V end lost 6 bases, the J end lost 4 bases, and 15 bases lay between the germline ends. Germline CDR1 DFQATT, CDR2 SNEGSKA (reference sequence). The CDR3 DNA follows: TGCAGTGCAAGACAGGCCCAGGGCTATGGCTACACCTTC. The encoded protein is CSARQAQGYGYTF.

The J gene is TRBJ1-4, the V gene TRBV28, with D possibly TRBD1 on 6 matching bases. Trimming took off 10 bases at V and 8 bases at J, with 11 bases between the two ends. The CDR3 covers 11 residues. CDR1 MDHEN and CDR2 SYDVKM come from the germline V gene. The CDR3 DNA follows: TGTGCCACCCACAGGGACGAAAAACTGTTTTTT. Encoded protein: CATHRDEKLFF.

This clonotype was seen at least ten times. This rearrangement joins TRBV20-1 to TRBJ1-1, with D possibly matching TRBD1 (6 bases). This CDR3 is 15 amino acids long. Trimming removed 0 bases at V and 6 bases at J, with 17 bases between. From germline, CDR1 is DFQATT and CDR2 SNEGSKA (reference sequence). Written as DNA, the CDR3 is TGCAGTGCTAGAGATCCGAAATACGGGGGCGCTGAAGCTTTCTTT. Amino acids: CSARDPKYGGAEAFF.

The chain combines TRBV4-1 with TRBJ2-3; D is uncertain. Germline V gene lookup returns CDR1 MGHRA and CDR2 YSYEKL. The ends were cut back, 3 bases at V and 0 bases at J, with 16 bases in the middle. The CDR3 is 17 residues long. The CDR3 coding sequence is TGCGCCAGCAGCCACCAGATGGATGCGACTAGCACAGATACGCAGTATTTT. Its protein product is CASSHQMDATSTDTQYF.

This clonotype has a count of ten or more. The chain carries TRBV10-3 and TRBJ2-5; a weak D match, TRBD2 (5 bases). The germline CDR1 and CDR2 sequences are ENHRY and SYGVKD. This CDR3 is built from 16 residues. Trimming removed 4 bases at V and 4 bases at J, with 19 bases between. The CDR3: CAISVEVEDPGETQYF. Written as DNA, the CDR3 is TGTGCCATCAGTGTGGAGGTAGAGGACCCCGGAGAGACCCAGTACTTC.

This clonotype was detected ten times or more. The V and J genes are TRBV12-3 or TRBV12-4 and TRBJ2-7; 9 nucleotides match TRBD1. V dropped 6 bases and J dropped 5; count of bases not matched to a gene: 14. The CDR3 is 16 residues long. The DNA for the CDR3 is TGTGCCAGCAGAGGGGGACAGGGTCGGGGAAGAAACGAGCAGTACTTC. Its protein product is CASRGGQGRGRNEQYF.

This chain joins TRBV7-3 and TRBJ2-2; 7 bases map to TRBD2. This CDR3 contains 16 residues. Germline V lookup: CDR1 SGHTA, CDR2 FQGTGA. J gave up 7 bases and V 5 bases, and 13 bases lay outside the gene matches. In DNA form, the CDR3 reads TGTGCCAGCAGCCTCCCCACCAGCGGGACTGGCGGGGAGCTGTTTTTT. The encoded protein is CASSLPTSGTGGELFF.

In its sample, this clonotype was seen many times. The gene calls are TRBV30 and TRBJ2-7; 8 bases fit TRBD1. The CDR3 has 14 amino acids. Germline V lookup: CDR1 GTSNPN, CDR2 SVGIG (reference sequence). V was pared by 5 bases and J by 2 bases, with 8 bases of the junction left unmatched. The CDR3 spells CAWDYRGIPYEQYF. The CDR3 nucleotides read TGTGCCTGGGACTACAGGGGGATCCCCTACGAGCAGTACTTC.

The gene calls are TRBV29-1 and TRBJ2-2; a weak D match, TRBD2 (6 bases). The CDR3 loop spans 13 amino acids. V lost 7 bases and J lost 4, with 13 bases in between. The germline gives CDR1 SQVTM, CDR2 ANQGSEA. The CDR3 region has the DNA TGCAGCGGGGGGACTTCCGCCACCGGGGAGCTGTTTTTT. Translating gives CSGGTSATGELFF.

In regard to this clonotype: A read error is likely here: a far larger clone is one base away. This CDR3 fails to terminate in the conserved phenylalanine or tryptophan, so it likely reflects a read error. This chain connects TRBV12-3 or TRBV12-4 to TRBJ1-1; TRBD1 aligns across 7 bases. The CDR3 extends over 15 amino acids. V dropped 6 bases and J dropped 0; count of bases not matched to a gene: 7. CDR3 residues: CASRGTANMNTEAFS. CDR3 coding DNA: TGTGCCAGCAGGGGGACAGCCAACATGAACACTGAAGCTTTCTCT.

In its sample, this clonotype was seen a few times. The chain recombines TRBV6-5 with TRBJ2-7; 8 nucleotides align to TRBD1. Germline V gene data show CDR1 as MNHEY and CDR2 as SVGAGI. Trimming removed 0 bases from V and 2 bases from J; junction bases left unmatched: 3. The CDR3 runs to 15 residues. The CDR3 coding sequence is TGTGCCAGCAGTTACTCGAGACAGGGGACCTACGAGCAGTACTTC. Protein: CASSYSRQGTYEQYF.

This clonotype was seen at least ten times. The CDR3 nucleotides are TGTGCCAGCAGCCAAGGGGCGCGGGAAAAACTGTTTTTT. The encoded protein is CASSQGAREKLFF. The chain joins TRBV14 to TRBJ1-4; no definite D call. The CDR3 loop spans 13 amino acids. The ends were cut back, 1 base at V and 8 bases at J, with 8 bases in the middle. Germline values: CDR1 SGHDN, CDR2 FVKESK.

This clonotype has a single count. A much larger clone differs by one base, so this may be a read error. V gene TRBV30 combines with J gene TRBJ2-1; D not certain. Germline V lookup: CDR1 GTSNPN, CDR2 SVGIG (reference sequence). The CDR3 has 14 amino acids. Trimming pared 6 bases from V and 1 base from J, leaving 13 bases between. CDR3 bases: TGTGCCTGCACAGACTCATCTTCCTACAATGAGCAGTTCTTC. This translates into CACTDSSSYNEQFF.

This chain connects TRBV30 to TRBJ2-3; D gene unclear. Germline V CDR1 and CDR2: GTSNPN, SVGIG (reference sequence). The ends were cut back, 4 bases at V and 4 bases at J, with 12 bases in the middle. The CDR3 loop spans 13 amino acids. CDR3 in DNA: TGTGCCTGGATAAGAGAGGTCTCAGATACGCAGTATTTT. Encoded protein: CAWIREVSDTQYF.